This passage covers 20 T cell receptor beta chains from one sample sequenced in a study of molecular identifiers for immune sequencing clone quantification. TCRdb reprocessed the PCR reads with MiXCR, giving one entry per CDR3 protein. There are approximately 630,000 distinct CDR3 sequences in the sample; 25% occur only once, and 0.7% to 0.95% lies in the top ten. Sequencing input: naive CD8+ T cells from blood, with Jurkat cell RNA spiked in. Noted subset: FACS-sorted CD8+CD4-CCR7+CD45RA+ naive T cells. The receptors come from a human donor in good health. Some libraries in this study had Jurkat cell RNA spiked in.

The chain couples TRBV6-6 to TRBJ2-1; D perhaps matches TRBD1 (6 bases). The CDR3 runs to 16 residues. V lost 2 bases to trimming and J lost 4 bases, with 15 bases between them. Germline CDR1 reads MNHNY; CDR2 reads SVGAGI (reference sequence). The CDR3 nucleotides read TGTGCCAGCAGTTACGGGGACACCTTCATTTACAATGAGCAGTTCTTC. This codes for CASSYGDTFIYNEQFF.

In its sample, this clonotype was seen a few times. V gene TRBV9 combines with J gene TRBJ2-4; maybe TRBD2 (6 bases). Germline CDR1 and CDR2: SGDLS and YYNGEE. V was trimmed by 3 bases and J by 2 bases, leaving 15 bases between them. This CDR3 region has 16 residues. CDR3 bases: TGTGCCAGCAGCGAGAGAGGAGGGATATCCAAAAACATTCAGTACTTC. This gives the protein CASSERGGISKNIQYF.

This clonotype showed up many times. V is TRBV5-1 and J is TRBJ1-1; D unclear. The CDR3 extends over 13 amino acids. Germline values: CDR1 SGHRS, CDR2 YFSETQ. Trimming shortened V by 0 bases and J by 4 bases, and 7 bases separated the two germline ends. The CDR3 loop reads CASSLVRLTEAFF. The CDR3 DNA is TGCGCCAGCAGCTTGGTTCGGCTCACTGAAGCTTTCTTT.

This clonotype showed up just a few times. V gene TRBV4-3 combines with J gene TRBJ2-6, with 7 bases fitting TRBD2. Unmatched junction bases numbered 11, after V lost 0 bases and J lost 0 bases. In germline, CDR1 is LGHNA, CDR2 YSLEER. The CDR3 spans 20 residues. CDR3 in DNA: TGCGCCAGCAGCCAAGATCTCAGGAGACTAGCTCTCTCTGGGGCCAACGTCCTGACTTTC. Translation gives CASSQDLRRLALSGANVLTF.

On this clonotype: A clone one base away is much larger, so this may be a read error. The chain combines TRBV5-1 with TRBJ1-1, with D perhaps matching TRBD1 (6 bases). Germline assignment: CDR1 SGHRS and CDR2 YFSETQ. The CDR3 covers 14 residues. In nucleotides, the CDR3 is TGCGCCGGCAGCTTTGCTGGGGGGGCTCGTGAAGCTTTCTTT. It codes for CAGSFAGGAREAFF.

Only a few counts were recorded for this clonotype. The J gene is TRBJ2-1, the V gene TRBV30; D gene ambiguous. This CDR3 spans 16 amino acids. Germline CDR1 is GTSNPN and CDR2 is SVGIG (reference sequence). V was pared by 0 bases and J by 0 bases, with 12 bases between. The CDR3 DNA reads TGTGCCTGGAGTGTAGGCAGGATTAGCTCCTACAATGAGCAGTTCTTC. This gives the protein CAWSVGRISSYNEQFF. Based on the CDR3 plus reference TRBV30 and TRBJ2-1, the full variable domain is SQTIHQWPATLVQPVGSPLSLECTVEGTSNPNLYWYRQAAGRGLQLLFYSVGIGQISSEVPQNLSASRPQDRQFILSSKKLLLSDSGFYLCAWSVGRISSYNEQFFGPGTRLTVL.

This clonotype was seen more than once but under ten times. The chain couples TRBV7-9 to TRBJ2-7, with a tentative D call TRBD1 (6 bases). The CDR3 length is 17 residues. V was pared by 1 base and J by 0 bases, with 16 bases between. Looked up from germline, CDR1 is SEHNR and CDR2 is FQNEAQ (reference sequence). CDR3: CASSLEFGTPSSYEQYF. In DNA form, the CDR3 reads TGTGCCAGCAGCTTAGAATTCGGGACACCGAGCTCCTACGAGCAGTACTTC.

The V call is TRBV9, the J call TRBJ2-7, with 10 bases lining up with TRBD1. The germline V gene encodes CDR1 SGDLS and CDR2 YYNGEE. The CDR3 contains 16 residues. The junction had 8 bases not matched to a gene; V was cut back by 0 bases and J by 5 bases. The CDR3 here is CASSVGGDRGRNEQYF. The CDR3 bases are TGTGCCAGCAGCGTAGGCGGAGACAGGGGGCGAAACGAGCAGTACTTC.

In its sample, this clonotype was seen many times. J is TRBJ2-2 and V is TRBV25-1, with D perhaps TRBD1 or TRBD2 (7 bases each). This CDR3 is built from 15 residues. From germline, CDR1 is MGHDK and CDR2 SYGVNS. The V gene lost 6 bases and the J gene lost 2 bases, with 13 bases spanning the gap. The DNA for the CDR3 is TGTGCCAGCAGGGGAGGGGACAGCAACACCGGGGAGCTGTTTTTT. It encodes CASRGGDSNTGELFF.

The table lists this clonotype with a few counts. The chain is built from TRBV28 and TRBJ1-6; the D is unclear. Trimming removed 2 bases from V and 10 bases from J, with 12 bases in between. The germline CDR1 and CDR2 sequences are MDHEN and SYDVKM. CDR3 size: 14 residues. The CDR3 DNA follows: TGTGCCAGCAGTTTACTGACCTCGGGGTCACCCCTCCACTTT. Amino acids: CASSLLTSGSPLHF.

The J gene is TRBJ2-7, the V gene TRBV20-1; 8 bases are shared with TRBD1. Looked up from germline, CDR1 is DFQATT and CDR2 is SNEGSKA (reference sequence). With V trimmed by 0 bases and J by 6 bases, 4 bases remained unmatched. CDR3 length: 13 amino acids. Here the CDR3 DNA reads TGCAGTGCTAGAGAACTACAGGGGGGCGAGCAGTACTTC. It is translated as CSARELQGGEQYF.

The rearrangement links TRBV27 to TRBJ2-5; D gene uncertain. CDR1 is MNHEY and CDR2 is SMNVEV in the germline V gene (reference sequence). The CDR3 is 15 amino acids. Trimming cost V 0 bases and J 1 base, with 9 bases left between them. The CDR3 bases are TGTGCCAGCAGTTTATCTTCTATCGTCCAAGAGACCCAGTACTTC. Translating gives CASSLSSIVQETQYF.

This clonotype was counted ten times or more. This sequence joins TRBV9 and TRBJ1-2, with D possibly being TRBD1 (5 bases). Deletions cut 0 bases from V and 4 bases from J, with 16 bases between. The CDR3 is 16 residues long. Germline V gene sequence: CDR1 SGDLS, CDR2 YYNGEE. Here the CDR3 DNA reads TGTGCCAGCAGCGTAGGCTTTTACACCACAGGCTATGGCTACACCTTC. Its translation is CASSVGFYTTGYGYTF.

This clonotype showed up just a few times. V is TRBV12-3 or TRBV12-4 and J is TRBJ2-7; D possibly corresponds to TRBD2 (6 bases). This CDR3 is 12 amino acids long. Trimming cost V 4 bases and J 3 bases, with 7 bases left between them. CDR3 protein: CASSWGVYEQYF. The CDR3 region has the DNA TGTGCCAGCAGTTGGGGGGTCTACGAGCAGTACTTC.

The J gene is TRBJ1-1, the V gene TRBV4-3; D unclear. CDR1 is LGHNA, CDR2 YSLEER, per germline. The CDR3 spans 14 residues. V lost 3 bases and J lost 0, with 8 bases in between. The CDR3 here is CASSHGSMNTEAFF. As DNA, the CDR3 is TGCGCCAGCAGCCATGGCAGTATGAACACTGAAGCTTTCTTT.

This clonotype was counted many times. V usage is TRBV7-9 and J usage is TRBJ2-7, with D hard to call. V was trimmed by 1 base and J by 2 bases, leaving 15 bases between them. The CDR3 consists of 16 residues. CDR1 and CDR2 from the germline V gene are SEHNR and FQNEAQ (reference sequence). CDR3 nucleotide sequence: TGTGCCAGCAGCTTAGGAGCCCGAGACACTCCCTACGAGCAGTACTTC. The encoded protein is CASSLGARDTPYEQYF.

This clonotype has more than one count but fewer than ten. Given a much more abundant clone one base away, this may be a read error. V gene TRBV2 combines with J gene TRBJ2-3; 7 bases agree with TRBD2. Looked up from germline, CDR1 is SNHLY and CDR2 is FYNNEI. This CDR3 region has 15 residues. Germline trimming cut 3 bases from V and 0 bases from J; bases unmatched to any gene: 3. The CDR3 DNA reads TGTGCCAGCAGTGAGTCTAGCGGAAGCACAGATACGCAGTATTTT. Its protein is CASSESSGSTDTQYF.

This clonotype was observed at least ten times. The rearrangement uses TRBV20-1 and TRBJ2-4; either TRBD1 or TRBD2 may fit D (6 bases each). Germline CDR1 reads DFQATT; CDR2 reads SNEGSKA (reference sequence). V was pared by 2 bases and J by 6 bases, with 11 bases between. The CDR3 contains 13 residues. CDR3 sequence reads: CSARTGAGNIQYF. In DNA form, the CDR3 reads TGCAGTGCTAGAACGGGGGCAGGAAACATTCAGTACTTC.

As DNA, the CDR3 is TGTGCCAGCAGAGATCCAGGGACCAACACTGAAGCTTTCTTT. This codes for CASRDPGTNTEAFF. J is TRBJ1-1 and V is TRBV2; possibly TRBD1 for D (5 bases). Trimming removed 6 bases at V and 2 bases at J, with 13 bases between. Germline CDR1 reads SNHLY; CDR2 reads FYNNEI. The CDR3 runs to 14 residues.

In regard to this clonotype: A much bigger clone sits one base away, suggesting this may be a read error. This sequence joins TRBV6-1 and TRBJ1-4; no reliable D call. The germline V gene encodes CDR1 MNHNS and CDR2 SASEGT. This CDR3 spans 17 amino acids. The CDR3 sequence: CASSEALLHGPREKQFF. The CDR3 coding sequence is TGTGCCAGCAGTGAAGCGCTTCTGCACGGGCCCCGAGAAAAACAGTTTTTT.